This passage covers 30 T cell receptor beta chains from one sample sequenced in a study of blood T cell repertoires in COVID-19. The protocol was immunoSEQ multiplex PCR, while the TCRdb copy is restricted to in-frame clones and leaves out a portion. Found here are roughly 72,000 clones, 79% of them singletons; the top ten hold roughly 5%. Sequenced input: peripheral blood. These receptors were obtained from a woman over 75 with active or convalescent COVID-19.

The chain joins TRBV7-9 to TRBJ2-5; maybe TRBD2 (7 bases). Germline-derived CDR1 and CDR2 are SEHNR and FQNEAQ (reference sequence). This CDR3 is built from 14 residues. With 5 bases removed from V and 5 bases from J, the gap between germline ends came to 15 bases. DNA for the CDR3: TGTGCCAGCAGCCTACACGGGGGGCGGGAGACCCAGTACTTC. It is translated as CASSLHGGRETQYF.

V usage is TRBV7-9 and J usage is TRBJ2-1; 8 bases are shared with TRBD2. Trimming removed 3 bases from V and 8 bases from J; junction bases left unmatched: 9. The CDR3 is 15 amino acids. From germline, CDR1 is SEHNR and CDR2 FQNEAQ (reference sequence). CDR3 DNA sequence: TGTGCCAGCAGCTTTCGGGGGGGACGGTACCATGAGCAGTTCTTC. Its translation: CASSFRGGRYHEQFF.

This chain joins TRBV27 and TRBJ2-7, with TRBD1 as a possible D gene (7 bases). CDR1 and CDR2 from the germline V gene are MNHEY and SMNVEV (reference sequence). The germline V and J ends were trimmed by 5 bases and 4 bases, with 24 bases remaining between them. The CDR3 has 17 residues. CDR3 nucleotides: TGTGCCAGCAGTACCATCATATGGGGGGACAGACTGTACGAGCAGTACTTC. This sequence encodes CASSTIIWGDRLYEQYF.

This chain links TRBV9 with TRBJ1-2; 7 bases are a match to TRBD1. Germline CDR1 reads SGDLS; CDR2 reads YYNGEE. J was trimmed by 5 bases and V by 2 bases; bases with no gene match: 3. The CDR3 runs 13 residues. This CDR3 reads CASSVQTGYGYTF. CDR3 in DNA: TGTGCCAGCAGCGTCCAGACAGGGTATGGCTACACCTTC.

The genes are TRBV6-5 and TRBJ1-2; 8 positions agree with TRBD1. V lost 6 bases, J lost 4 bases, and 4 bases stayed unmatched. Germline CDR1 and CDR2: MNHEY and SVGAGI. This CDR3 has 13 residues. This chain's CDR3 is CASRNRGTYGYTF. The CDR3 DNA reads as TGTGCCAGCAGAAACAGGGGGACCTATGGCTACACCTTC.

This chain links TRBV2 with TRBJ2-7, with D unresolved. There are 15 residues in the CDR3. V was cut by 7 bases and J by 3 bases, with 19 bases left in between. Germline CDR1 SNHLY, CDR2 FYNNEI. The CDR3 spells CASTGGSPHYYEQYF. CDR3 sequence (DNA): TGTGCCAGCACCGGCGGATCGCCCCACTACTACGAGCAGTACTTC.

CDR3: CASSYDSNYGYTF. In nucleotides, the CDR3 is TGTGCCAGCAGTTACGACAGCAACTATGGCTACACCTTC. The rearrangement uses TRBV6-5 and TRBJ1-2; D may be TRBD1 (5 bases). The CDR3 contains 13 residues. From germline, CDR1 is MNHEY and CDR2 SVGAGI. V was trimmed by 2 bases and J by 2 bases, leaving 6 bases between them.

This clone has only a few counts. The chain joins TRBV4-1 to TRBJ2-2, with 7 bases fitting TRBD2. V was clipped by 4 bases and J by 2 bases; unmatched bases: 4. The CDR3 contains 15 residues. CDR1 and CDR2 (germline): MGHRA, YSYEKL. The CDR3 nucleotides read TGCGCCAGCAGCCGCGGACTAGATAACACCGGGGAGCTGTTTTTT. Translating gives CASSRGLDNTGELFF.

This clone came up a few times. V is TRBV21-1 and J is TRBJ1-6; no check of the table's D call, TRBD1, against the DNA was made. TRBV21-1 represents a pseudogene. The CDR3 extends over 16 amino acids. CDR3 sequence: CASSKVGESYNSPLHF. DNA of the CDR3: TGTGCCAGCAGCAAAGTAGGGGAATCCTATAATTCACCCCTCCACTTT.

DNA of the CDR3: TGCAGCGTCCGGACAGGGCTGGGGAATGAGCAGTTCTTC. The encoded protein is CSVRTGLGNEQFF. V is TRBV29-1 and J is TRBJ2-1, with 8 positions matching TRBD1. With 6 bases clipped from V and 7 bases from J, the junction kept 8 bases outside the gene matches. CDR3 size: 13 residues. Germline assignment: CDR1 SQVTM and CDR2 ANQGSEA.

The rearrangement uses TRBV6-2 or TRBV6-3 and TRBJ1-3, with D perhaps matching TRBD1 (5 bases). The V and J ends lost 0 bases and 3 bases respectively, with 18 bases between them. Germline V gene sequence: CDR1 MNHEY, CDR2 SVGEGT. The CDR3 loop spans 18 amino acids. The CDR3 DNA reads as TGTGCCAGCAGTTACTCGAAATTCGGAGGGGCTGTTGGAAACACCATATATTTT. It encodes CASSYSKFGGAVGNTIYF.

The CDR3 loop is CASSVVAGEHTQYF. CDR3 nucleotide sequence: TGTGCCAGTAGTGTAGTAGCGGGAGAGCATACGCAGTATTTT. The chain joins TRBV19 to TRBJ2-3, with 9 bases lining up with TRBD2. Germline assignment: CDR1 LNHDA and CDR2 SQIVND (reference sequence). This CDR3 is built from 14 residues. V trimming: 5 bases; J trimming: 7 bases; junction bases outside the gene matches: 7.

The V call is TRBV10-1, the J call TRBJ2-7, with D unclear. The V end lost 2 bases, the J end lost 3 bases, and 8 bases lay between the germline ends. The V gene's germline CDR1 is WNHNN and CDR2 SYGVQD (reference sequence). The CDR3 consists of 13 residues. This CDR3 is CASSEGTVYEQYF. The CDR3 coding sequence is TGCGCCAGCAGTGAGGGCACCGTCTACGAGCAGTACTTC.

V and J are TRBV9 and TRBJ2-1; D gene uncertain. Trimming took 3 bases from V and 2 from J, leaving 18 bases between them. Germline V gives CDR1 SGDLS, CDR2 YYNGEE. The CDR3 sequence is 17 residues long. CDR3 DNA: TGTGCCAGCAGCGGACCCCTAGAACGCCCAACCTACAATGAGCAGTTCTTC. It translates to CASSGPLERPTYNEQFF. The whole variable domain, remainder taken from reference TRBV9 and TRBJ2-1, is DSGVTQTPKHLITATGQRVTLRCSPRSGDLSVYWYQQSLDQGLQFLIQYYNGEERAKGNILERFSAQQFPDLHSELNLSSLELGDSALYFCASSGPLERPTYNEQFFGPGTRLTVL.

J is TRBJ2-4 and V is TRBV7-2, with D possibly TRBD2 on 5 matching bases. Trimming took 7 bases from V and 0 from J, leaving 10 bases between them. This CDR3 is 14 amino acids long. Germline loops: CDR1 SGHTA, CDR2 FQGNSA. CDR3 in amino acids: CASTNGIAKNIQYF. CDR3 bases: TGTGCCAGCACAAACGGGATAGCCAAAAACATTCAGTACTTC. The whole variable domain, filled in from reference TRBV7-2 and TRBJ2-4, reads GAGVSQSPSNKVTEKGKDVELRCDPISGHTALYWYRQSLGQGLEFLIYFQGNSAPDKSGLPSDRFSAERTGGSVSTLTIQRTQQEDSAVYLCASTNGIAKNIQYFGAGTRLSVL.

This clone was recorded a few times. The V gene is TRBV29-1, the J gene TRBJ1-1; 8 nucleotides agree with TRBD1. Trimming took 7 bases from V and 2 from J; bases not matched to a gene: 6. CDR1 SQVTM and CDR2 ANQGSEA come from the germline V gene. The CDR3 contains 13 residues. The CDR3 coding sequence is TGCAGCGATCTACAGGGGGGAAACACTGAAGCTTTCTTT. It yields the protein CSDLQGGNTEAFF.

V usage is TRBV6-5 and J usage is TRBJ1-1; D gene uncertain. The CDR3 extends over 13 amino acids. Trimming removed 8 bases at V and 10 bases at J, with 20 bases between. From germline, CDR1 is MNHEY and CDR2 SVGAGI. This CDR3 reads CASGDPPRMLAFF. CDR3 in DNA: TGTGCCAGCGGCGACCCCCCGCGGATGTTAGCTTTCTTT.

The chain joins TRBV10-3 to TRBJ2-7, with D unclear. Germline lookup yields CDR1 ENHRY and CDR2 SYGVKD. V lost 6 bases, J lost 3 bases, and 6 bases lay in between. The CDR3 runs to 11 residues. CDR3 amino acids: CAISVHYEQYF. CDR3 bases: TGTGCCATCAGCGTACACTACGAGCAGTACTTC.

V and J are TRBV10-3 and TRBJ1-2; D gene uncertain. Germline lookup yields CDR1 ENHRY and CDR2 SYGVKD. This CDR3 comprises 13 residues. The germline V and J ends were trimmed by 4 bases and 0 bases, with 6 bases remaining between them. The DNA for the CDR3 is TGTGCCATCAGTGGCACGGCTAACTATGGCTACACCTTC. This encodes CAISGTANYGYTF.

The chain combines TRBV25-1 with TRBJ2-3; 7 nucleotides agree with TRBD1. The trim removed 3 bases at V and 2 bases at J, leaving 5 bases unmatched. The CDR3 loop spans 15 amino acids. Looked up from germline, CDR1 is MGHDK and CDR2 is SYGVNS. In DNA form, the CDR3 reads TGTGCCAGCAGTGAGAGGACAGGCCTCACAGATACGCAGTATTTT. Protein product: CASSERTGLTDTQYF.

J is TRBJ1-5 and V is TRBV6-5; 7 bases match TRBD1. The CDR3 runs 14 residues. Germline values: CDR1 MNHEY, CDR2 SVGAGI. After removal of 6 bases from V and 5 bases from J, the junction contained 7 bases not matched to a gene. Here the CDR3 reads CASSPRRGHQPQHF. CDR3 DNA: TGTGCCAGCAGCCCCAGGAGGGGGCATCAGCCCCAGCATTTT.

The CDR3 DNA reads as TGTGCCAGCAGCCTCGGGCTAGCCAATGAGCAGTTCTTC. Amino acids: CASSLGLANEQFF. V usage is TRBV11-1 and J usage is TRBJ2-1, with D perhaps TRBD2 (5 bases). CDR3 size: 13 residues. V was pared by 5 bases and J by 6 bases, with 11 bases between. Germline loops: CDR1 SGHAT, CDR2 FQDESV (reference sequence).

V is TRBV7-9 and J is TRBJ1-1, with D perhaps TRBD1 (6 bases). The CDR3 covers 13 residues. The germline gives CDR1 SEHNR, CDR2 FQNEAQ (reference sequence). The V gene lost 7 bases and the J gene lost 5 bases, with 14 bases spanning the gap. DNA for the CDR3: TGTGCCAGCATTGGGGGCGGAAAGACTGAAGCTTTCTTT. It specifies CASIGGGKTEAFF.

The genes are TRBV7-9 and TRBJ2-2; 12 bases match TRBD2. Looked up from germline, CDR1 is SEHNR and CDR2 is FQNEAQ (reference sequence). This CDR3 has 16 residues. Losses at the gene ends were 3 bases for V and 3 bases for J; bases not matched to a gene: 2. The CDR3 DNA is TGTGCCAGCAGCTTCGGACTAGCGGGATACACCGGGGAGCTGTTTTTT. Its protein product is CASSFGLAGYTGELFF. Together with reference TRBV7-9 and TRBJ2-2, the CDR3 gives the full variable domain: DTGVSQNPRHKITKRGQNVTFRCDPISEHNRLYWYRQTLGQGPEFLTYFQNEAQLEKSRLLSDRFSAERPKGSFSTLEIQRTEQGDSAMYLCASSFGLAGYTGELFFGEGSRLTVL.

V is TRBV7-3 and J is TRBJ2-1; possible D gene TRBD2, 5 bases. From germline, CDR1 is SGHTA and CDR2 FQGTGA. V was clipped by 1 base and J by 10 bases, with 17 bases between them. The CDR3 covers 15 residues. CDR3 amino acids: CASSLRVASRGEQFF. In DNA form, the CDR3 reads TGTGCCAGCAGCTTAAGGGTAGCGTCCCGAGGGGAGCAGTTCTTC.

V is TRBV6-6 and J is TRBJ2-3; 10 nucleotides line up with TRBD2. V lost 6 bases and J lost 2; bases outside the gene matches: 8. This CDR3 spans 16 amino acids. Looked up from germline, CDR1 is MNHNY and CDR2 is SVGAGI (reference sequence). The CDR3: CASSPWTSGFTDTQYF. The CDR3 region has the DNA TGTGCCAGCAGCCCTTGGACTAGCGGCTTCACAGATACGCAGTATTTT.

The chain joins TRBV28 to TRBJ1-1; D is unclear. The CDR3 length is 15 residues. Between the trimmed V and J ends, which lost 1 base and 1 base, there was a span of 10 bases. Germline V gene sequence: CDR1 MDHEN, CDR2 SYDVKM. CDR3 sequence reads: CASSLYPGSNTEAFF. The CDR3 coding sequence is TGTGCCAGCAGTTTATATCCGGGATCGAACACTGAAGCTTTCTTT.

This chain uses TRBV2 with TRBJ2-1; 9 bases match TRBD2. Germline V gives CDR1 SNHLY, CDR2 FYNNEI. This CDR3 has 17 amino acids. The ends lost 1 base at V and 9 bases at J; junction bases unmatched: 13. The CDR3 loop is CASSEVVAGDIPSEQFF. In nucleotides, the CDR3 is TGTGCCAGCAGTGAAGTAGTAGCGGGAGACATACCGAGTGAGCAGTTCTTC.

The chain uses TRBV7-9 and TRBJ1-2, with D possibly being TRBD1 (6 bases). V lost 5 bases to trimming and J lost 5 bases, with 12 bases between them. Germline V gives CDR1 SEHNR, CDR2 FQNEAQ (reference sequence). This CDR3 is 13 amino acids long. CDR3 amino acids: CASSPGTRYGYTF. CDR3 sequence (DNA): TGTGCCAGCAGCCCCGGGACACGTTATGGCTACACCTTC.

The rearrangement uses TRBV19 and TRBJ1-1; D is undetermined. CDR1 LNHDA and CDR2 SQIVND come from the germline V gene (reference sequence). The CDR3 consists of 16 residues. V lost 6 bases to trimming and J lost 1 base, with 18 bases between them. The CDR3 DNA is TGTGCCAGTAGGGCCGAGGCCCTCATGCCGAACACTGAAGCTTTCTTT. As protein: CASRAEALMPNTEAFF.